These 26 T cell receptor beta chains originate from one sample sequenced in a study of graft-versus-host responses after intestinal transplantation. TCRdb keeps only in-frame clones here, not all; method: immunoSEQ multiplex PCR. The sample lists nearly 100,000 clones; about 93% were seen once. The sequenced sample was PBMCs, obtained 450 to 480 days after intestinal transplant. All receptors derive from a human patient who received an intestinal transplant, so some T cells may come from the graft donor.

The CDR3 coding sequence is TGTGCCAGCAGTTACTCGGTGACAGGGGTTGAGACCCAGCATTTT. Residues: CASSYSVTGVETQHF. This chain joins TRBV6-5 and TRBJ1-5; 8 bases fit TRBD1. The CDR3 covers 15 residues. In germline, CDR1 is MNHEY, CDR2 SVGAGI. Trimming cost V 0 bases and J 11 bases; bases outside gene matches: 9.

J is TRBJ2-6 and V is TRBV19; D might be TRBD1 (6 bases). The CDR3 has 16 amino acids. Trimming took off 3 bases at V and 3 bases at J, with 12 bases between the two ends. The germline gives CDR1 LNHDA, CDR2 SQIVND (reference sequence). DNA for the CDR3: TGTGCCAGTAGTATCAACAGGGTGGATGGGGCCAACGTCCTGACTTTC. Amino acid sequence: CASSINRVDGANVLTF.

The J gene is TRBJ1-3, the V gene TRBV27, with D unresolved. CDR1 and CDR2 from the germline V gene are MNHEY and SMNVEV (reference sequence). The V and J ends lost 5 bases and 8 bases respectively, with 13 bases between them. The CDR3 spans 13 residues. The CDR3 DNA reads as TGTGCCAGCAGTAGGGCGGCCGTCGACACCATATATTTT. Its protein product is CASSRAAVDTIYF.

Note on this clone: The sample carries other DNA sequences with the same CDR3. The rearrangement joins TRBV18 to TRBJ1-1; D may be TRBD1 (5 bases). CDR1 is KGHSH, CDR2 LQKENI, per germline. The CDR3 has 14 amino acids. Deletions cut 1 base from V and 4 bases from J, with 10 bases between. DNA for the CDR3: TGTGCCAGCTCACCACGGGAGGGACCCACTGAAGCTTTCTTT. Residues: CASSPREGPTEAFF.

This clone came up a few times. The chain uses TRBV15 and TRBJ2-2, with TRBD2 matching 10 bases. This CDR3 region has 18 residues. V trimming: 2 bases; J trimming: 0 bases; junction bases outside the gene matches: 6. CDR1 is LNHNV, CDR2 YYDKDF, per germline (reference sequence). DNA of the CDR3: TGTGCCACCAGCAGAACCCTTAGCGGGGGGCCGAACACCGGGGAGCTGTTTTTT. It translates to CATSRTLSGGPNTGELFF.

The CDR3 reads CASSRTSGGSYEQYF. Written as DNA, the CDR3 is TGTGCCAGCAGCCGGACTAGCGGGGGCTCCTACGAGCAGTACTTC. The gene calls are TRBV7-2 and TRBJ2-7; 13 bases match TRBD2. CDR1 is SGHTA and CDR2 is FQGNSA in the germline V gene. After removal of 5 bases from V and 0 bases from J, the junction contained 1 base not matched to a gene. The CDR3 sequence is 15 residues long.

The rearrangement links TRBV6-1 to TRBJ2-2, with 8 bases fitting TRBD1. This CDR3 is 15 amino acids long. V dropped 5 bases and J dropped 6; count of bases not matched to a gene: 8. Germline CDR1 reads MNHNS; CDR2 reads SASEGT. This CDR3 reads CASSRDRSVAGELFF. CDR3 in DNA: TGTGCCAGCAGTCGGGACAGGTCTGTAGCCGGGGAGCTGTTTTTT.

This chain links TRBV7-8 with TRBJ1-1; no clear D gene. This CDR3 contains 15 residues. Germline loops: CDR1 SGHVS, CDR2 FQNEAQ. V lost 1 base and J 1 base, leaving 10 bases between the germline ends. The CDR3 bases are TGTGCCAGCAGCTTAGAAGGGCGGGCGAACACTGAAGCTTTCTTT. It translates to CASSLEGRANTEAFF.

The rearrangement joins TRBV4-1 to TRBJ1-2, with 8 bases lining up with TRBD1. The V segment lost 1 base and the J segment 7 bases; nucleotides outside the gene matches: 8. CDR3 length equals 15 residues. Per the germline V gene, CDR1 is MGHRA and CDR2 is YSYEKL. The CDR3, as DNA: TGCGCCAGCAGCCAAGGGGCGGCAGGGGGCGCTGGCTACACCTTC. Amino acids: CASSQGAAGGAGYTF.

The V gene is TRBV2, the J gene TRBJ2-7; D unclear. Germline values: CDR1 SNHLY, CDR2 FYNNEI. V lost 3 bases and J 8 bases, leaving 8 bases between the germline ends. The CDR3 consists of 11 residues. CDR3 nucleotide sequence: TGTGCCAGCAGTGAGTGGATTCAGCAGTACTTC. It codes for CASSEWIQQYF.

In DNA, the CDR3 is TGTGCCAGTCGGGATCCCCAGGATGGCTACACCTTC. It translates to CASRDPQDGYTF. The V gene is TRBV6-5, the J gene TRBJ1-2; no definite D call. There are 12 residues in the CDR3. V dropped 9 bases and J dropped 6 bases, with 14 bases sitting between them. Per the germline V gene, CDR1 is MNHEY and CDR2 is SVGAGI.

In regard to this clone: Sequence at one end of the junction differs from germline and may be a read error. The rearrangement links TRBV7-3 to TRBJ2-1; D is tentatively TRBD1 or TRBD2 (5 bases each). The CDR3 sequence is 20 residues long. Germline CDR1 is SGHTA and CDR2 is FQGTGA. CDR3 sequence (DNA): TGTGCCAGCAGCCCAGAGGGGCGCGCTACCACTTTAAGCTCCTACAATGAGCAGCTCTTC. This codes for CASSPEGRATTLSSYNEQLF.

V is TRBV19 and J is TRBJ1-1; 9 nucleotides line up with TRBD1. Losses at the gene ends were 10 bases for V and 7 bases for J; bases not matched to a gene: 10. Germline V gives CDR1 LNHDA, CDR2 SQIVND (reference sequence). The CDR3 sequence is 13 residues long. The CDR3 is CATKTGGIGEAFF. CDR3 nucleotides: TGTGCCACCAAGACAGGGGGAATTGGTGAAGCTTTCTTT.

J is TRBJ2-5 and V is TRBV5-1; 7 nucleotides line up with TRBD2. V lost 5 bases, J lost 5 bases, and 6 bases stayed unmatched. CDR3 size: 13 residues. Germline values: CDR1 SGHRS, CDR2 YFSETQ. In DNA, the CDR3 is TGCGCCAGCAGAGCGGGGCGGGGGGAGACCCAGTACTTC. Amino acids: CASRAGRGETQYF.

The chain uses TRBV29-1 and TRBJ2-5; D is unclear. V lost 6 bases and J lost 1, with 12 bases in between. The germline gives CDR1 SQVTM, CDR2 ANQGSEA. This CDR3 comprises 13 residues. The CDR3 sequence: CSVHRPGQETQYF. CDR3 DNA sequence: TGCAGCGTCCACAGACCGGGCCAAGAGACCCAGTACTTC. Drawing the rest from reference TRBV29-1 and TRBJ2-5, the complete variable domain is SAVISQKPSRDICQRGTSLTIQCQVDSQVTMMFWYRQQPGQSLTLIATANQGSEATYESGFVIDKFPISRPNLTFSTLTVSNMSPEDSSIYLCSVHRPGQETQYFGPGTRLLVL.

The chain links TRBV7-9 to TRBJ2-5; D gene ambiguous. Germline CDR1 SEHNR, CDR2 FQNEAQ (reference sequence). CDR3 size: 13 residues. The V and J ends lost 2 bases and 4 bases respectively, with 8 bases between them. CDR3 nucleotides: TGTGCCAGCAGCTTACCAGGCGGAGAGACCCAGTACTTC. This encodes CASSLPGGETQYF. Looking up the rest from reference TRBV7-9 and TRBJ2-5 gives the full variable domain: DTGVSQNPRHKITKRGQNVTFRCDPISEHNRLYWYRQTLGQGPEFLTYFQNEAQLEKSRLLSDRFSAERPKGSFSTLEIQRTEQGDSAMYLCASSLPGGETQYFGPGTRLLVL.

The rearrangement links TRBV19 to TRBJ1-1; a possible D gene is TRBD1 (6 bases). This CDR3 is 13 amino acids long. Per germline, CDR1 LNHDA and CDR2 SQIVND (reference sequence). With 6 bases removed from V and 7 bases from J, the gap between germline ends came to 15 bases. The CDR3 DNA reads TGTGCCAGTAGCTTCGGGGACACCTTTGAAGCTTTCTTT. Encoded protein: CASSFGDTFEAFF.

The chain's CDR3 is CASSLGGAGTQETQYF. CDR3 DNA: TGTGCCAGCAGCCTAGGGGGCGCGGGGACTCAAGAGACCCAGTACTTC. The rearrangement uses TRBV4-2 and TRBJ2-5; D may be TRBD1 (7 bases). Germline lookup yields CDR1 LGHNA and CDR2 YNFKEQ. Trimming took 4 bases from V and 2 from J, leaving 17 bases between them. The CDR3 is 16 amino acids.

The rearrangement links TRBV7-9 to TRBJ1-1, with D maybe TRBD1 (5 bases). Germline CDR1 reads SEHNR; CDR2 reads FQNEAQ (reference sequence). Trimming took 5 bases from V and 6 from J, leaving 22 bases between them. The CDR3 covers 16 residues. CDR3 DNA: TGTGCCAGCAGCACCCCGACAGTTGGGGGTTGGTCTGAAGCTTTCTTT. This translates into CASSTPTVGGWSEAFF.

This rearrangement joins TRBV18 to TRBJ2-1; D unresolved. The CDR3 runs to 15 residues. The germline gives CDR1 KGHSH, CDR2 LQKENI. V dropped 5 bases and J dropped 0 bases, with 11 bases sitting between them. The CDR3 nucleotides are TGTGCCAGCTCAGCCACCCTGAGCTCCTACAATGAGCAGTTCTTC. This sequence encodes CASSATLSSYNEQFF.

The V and J genes are TRBV5-1 and TRBJ1-4; D call uncertain. Germline V lookup: CDR1 SGHRS, CDR2 YFSETQ. This CDR3 contains 14 residues. Trimming cost V 2 bases and J 8 bases, with 13 bases left between them. The CDR3 loop reads CASSLGRGGEKLFF. The CDR3 nucleotides read TGCGCCAGCAGCTTAGGGCGGGGAGGCGAAAAACTGTTTTTT.

Only one count was recorded for this clone. The chain recombines TRBV9 with TRBJ1-1; the D gene is possibly TRBD1 (6 bases). Deletions cut 1 base from V and 8 bases from J, with 12 bases between. The germline CDR1 and CDR2 sequences are SGDLS and YYNGEE. The CDR3 extends over 13 amino acids. Written as DNA, the CDR3 is TGTGCCAGCAGCGTACAGGGGATGGCCGAAGCTTTCTTT. Its protein product is CASSVQGMAEAFF.

The chain carries TRBV5-1 and TRBJ2-3; D unresolved. The ends were cut back, 0 bases at V and 4 bases at J, with 6 bases in the middle. The length of the CDR3 is 13 residues. Germline CDR1 is SGHRS and CDR2 is YFSETQ. For the CDR3, the DNA is TGCGCCAGCAGCTTGGGGTTTGCAGATACGCAGTATTTT. This sequence encodes CASSLGFADTQYF.

This clone has only a few counts. The chain carries TRBV6-6 and TRBJ1-6, with D perhaps TRBD1 (6 bases). Germline V gene sequence: CDR1 MNHNY, CDR2 SVGAGI (reference sequence). The V end lost 5 bases, the J end lost 4 bases, and 15 bases lay between the germline ends. The CDR3 contains 16 residues. CDR3: CASSPRTDPYNSPLHF. As DNA, the CDR3 is TGTGCCAGCAGTCCCCGGACAGATCCGTATAATTCACCCCTCCACTTT.

The chain employs TRBV11-1 and TRBJ2-1; 10 nucleotides agree with TRBD2. The junction had 8 bases not matched to a gene; V was cut back by 2 bases and J by 4 bases. CDR3 size: 17 residues. Germline loops: CDR1 SGHAT, CDR2 FQDESV (reference sequence). CDR3 nucleotide sequence: TGTGCCAGCAGCTTAACCCTTGGACTAGCGGAATACAATGAGCAGTTCTTC. This sequence encodes CASSLTLGLAEYNEQFF. The full variable domain, completed using reference TRBV11-1 and TRBJ2-1, is EAEVAQSPRYKITEKSQAVAFWCDPISGHATLYWYRQILGQGPELLVQFQDESVVDDSQLPKDRFSAERLKGVDSTLKIQPAELGDSAMYLCASSLTLGLAEYNEQFFGPGTRLTVL.

This clone was detected a few times. V and J are TRBV6-1 and TRBJ1-1; D gene ambiguous. CDR1 and CDR2 (germline): MNHNS, SASEGT. The V and J ends lost 2 bases and 3 bases respectively, with 7 bases between them. The CDR3 has 13 amino acids. For the CDR3, the DNA is TGTGCCAGCAGTGAACTCTGGGACACTGAAGCTTTCTTT. Its protein is CASSELWDTEAFF.